One sample yielded the 13 T cell receptor beta chains listed below, sequenced in a study of cytomegalovirus exposure and HLA in healthy donors. It was with 60 Vbeta and 13 Jbeta primers that the PCR ran. Assay: immunoSEQ multiplex PCR; the TCRdb copy retains only in-frame clones and omits some. This sample yields about 160,000 clones, of which around three quarters are seen a single time; 3.5% to 4.5% belongs to the top ten. The sequencing sample was made of PBMCs. These receptors were collected from a man aged 30 to 39 in good health and CMV-seropositive.

Only a few counts were recorded for this clone. The chain joins TRBV4-2 to TRBJ1-6; 7 bases map to TRBD1. Germline V gene sequence: CDR1 LGHNA, CDR2 YNFKEQ. CDR3 length equals 15 residues. After removal of 0 bases from V and 6 bases from J, the junction contained 2 bases not matched to a gene. This chain's CDR3 is CASSQETGTNSPLHF. In DNA form, the CDR3 reads TGTGCCAGCAGCCAAGAGACAGGGACTAATTCACCCCTCCACTTT.

The chain employs TRBV5-4 and TRBJ2-3, with 10 bases identical to TRBD2. There are 16 residues in the CDR3. Germline trimming cut 4 bases from V and 2 bases from J; bases unmatched to any gene: 7. CDR1 is SGHNT and CDR2 is YYREEE in the germline V gene (reference sequence). CDR3 coding DNA: TGTGCCAGCAGCCCTAGGACTAGCGGTACCACAGATACGCAGTATTTT. As protein: CASSPRTSGTTDTQYF. Drawing the rest from reference TRBV5-4 and TRBJ2-3, the complete variable domain is ETGVTQSPTHLIKTRGQQVTLRCSSQSGHNTVSWYQQALGQGPQFIFQYYREEENGRGNFPPRFSGLQFPNYSSELNVNALELDDSALYLCASSPRTSGTTDTQYFGPGTRLTVL.

This clone was found once. The rearrangement joins TRBV7-3 to TRBJ2-3; 9 bases are a match to TRBD1. There are 15 residues in the CDR3. V dropped 5 bases and J dropped 5; count of bases not matched to a gene: 8. The V gene's germline CDR1 is SGHTA and CDR2 FQGTGA. The CDR3 nucleotides are TGTGCCAGCAGCGAAACAGGGGGCAGGGTAGATACGCAGTATTTT. Protein sequence: CASSETGGRVDTQYF.

This clone was seen once. V and J are TRBV6-5 and TRBJ1-5; TRBD1 is a possible D gene (5 bases). This CDR3 has 14 residues. Germline CDR1 and CDR2: MNHEY and SVGAGI. With 0 bases removed from V and 6 bases from J, the gap between germline ends came to 9 bases. CDR3 sequence reads: CASSYSGGTQPQHF. CDR3 DNA: TGTGCCAGCAGTTACTCTGGGGGGACTCAGCCCCAGCATTTT.

This clone has ten or more counts. The rearrangement uses TRBV6-1 and TRBJ1-3, with 7 bases lining up with TRBD1. Germline V lookup: CDR1 MNHNS, CDR2 SASEGT. V trimming: 7 bases; J trimming: 0 bases; junction bases outside the gene matches: 6. This CDR3 has 15 residues. CDR3: CASTYDRASGNTIYF. DNA of the CDR3: TGTGCCAGCACTTATGACAGGGCCTCTGGAAACACCATATATTTT.

V gene TRBV27 combines with J gene TRBJ1-6; D is unclear. V was cut by 5 bases and J by 0 bases, with 8 bases left in between. The germline gives CDR1 MNHEY, CDR2 SMNVEV (reference sequence). There are 15 residues in the CDR3. CDR3 DNA sequence: TGTGCCAGCAGTGTACGGAGCTCCTATAATTCACCCCTCCACTTT. Translated, it gives CASSVRSSYNSPLHF.

V is TRBV30 and J is TRBJ1-1; D not certain. V lost 4 bases and J 4 bases, leaving 13 bases between the germline ends. The CDR3 spans 13 residues. Germline CDR1 GTSNPN, CDR2 SVGIG (reference sequence). The CDR3 sequence is CAWMNSFGTEAFF. The CDR3 DNA follows: TGTGCCTGGATGAACTCATTTGGCACTGAAGCTTTCTTT.

The chain employs TRBV10-3 and TRBJ2-3; D is uncertain. Germline V lookup: CDR1 ENHRY, CDR2 SYGVKD. The CDR3 is 14 residues long. The V and J ends lost 4 bases and 2 bases respectively, with 10 bases between them. CDR3 in DNA: TGTGCCATCAGTGGTTTCAGGTCCACAGATACGCAGTATTTT. The encoded protein is CAISGFRSTDTQYF.

This chain links TRBV29-1 with TRBJ1-2; TRBD1 matches 7 bases. The V gene end was trimmed by 8 bases and the J gene end by 5 bases; junction bases not matched to a gene: 14. Germline assignment: CDR1 SQVTM and CDR2 ANQGSEA. The CDR3 is made up of 14 amino acids. The CDR3 loop is CSTPPGTEDYGYTF. The CDR3 nucleotides read TGCAGCACCCCACCGGGGACAGAGGATTATGGCTACACCTTC.

The chain combines TRBV5-1 with TRBJ2-2, with a possible D match to TRBD2 (6 bases). Germline V lookup: CDR1 SGHRS, CDR2 YFSETQ. V lost 4 bases and J lost 5, with 9 bases in between. There are 13 residues in the CDR3. The CDR3 bases are TGCGCCAGCAGCCCGGGAGAGACCGGGGAGCTGTTTTTT. Translated: CASSPGETGELFF.

The V call is TRBV27, the J call TRBJ1-4; no definite D call. The CDR3 loop spans 15 amino acids. Deletions cut 3 bases from V and 3 bases from J, with 11 bases between. Germline V gene data show CDR1 as MNHEY and CDR2 as SMNVEV (reference sequence). CDR3 sequence reads: CASSFVGGANEKLFF. The CDR3 DNA sequence: TGTGCCAGCAGTTTCGTGGGTGGAGCTAATGAAAAACTGTTTTTT.

V is TRBV28 and J is TRBJ2-7; 9 nucleotides agree with TRBD1. CDR1 and CDR2 (germline): MDHEN, SYDVKM. The CDR3 has 14 residues. V shed 10 bases and J 3 bases; nucleotides not matched to a gene: 10. The CDR3 DNA reads as TGTGCCATCACCCCGGGACAGGGCGTCTACGAGCAGTACTTC. Translation gives CAITPGQGVYEQYF. The full variable domain, with the rest looked up from reference TRBV28 and TRBJ2-7, is DVKVTQSSRYLVKRTGEKVFLECVQDMDHENMFWYRQDPGLGLRLIYFSYDVKMKEKGDIPEGYSVSREKKERFSLILESASTNQTSMYLCAITPGQGVYEQYFGPGTRLTVT.

The chain carries TRBV5-4 and TRBJ2-3; 10 nucleotides align to TRBD1. The J segment lost 6 bases and the V segment lost 5 bases, leaving 6 bases of the junction unmatched. The CDR3 has 14 residues. The germline V gene encodes CDR1 SGHNT and CDR2 YYREEE (reference sequence). The DNA of the CDR3 is TGTGCCAGCAGGCCGGGACAGGGGTACGATACGCAGTATTTT. Translating gives CASRPGQGYDTQYF.